Shown below are 29 T cell receptor beta chains from a single sample sequenced in a study of a mutant IDH1 vaccine in newly diagnosed glioma (dated by TCRdb to the early 2020s). The method behind the library was the immunoSEQ multiplex PCR assay. Here the immuneACCESS table is served through TCRdb, limited to in-frame sequences with V and J called. Missing clones are a known gap in these copies; in checked studies unresolved V genes cover under half, and the rest lacks a known reason. The sample table records around 69,000 clones; more than 75% of these occur just once. The ten largest clones take up roughly 2% of the sample. The intended sense of this specimen's time point label: week 35, safety follow-up. Each vaccine dose, consisting of 300 ug of a 20-mer mutant IDH1 peptide in Montanide, was administered subcutaneously with topical imiquimod. No antigen is known for these receptors. The specimen was PBMCs, collected from a glioma patient whose treatment included an IDH1 peptide vaccine. These receptors were taken from a man aged 25-45 years with glioma.

The chain carries TRBV7-2 and TRBJ2-7, with 7 bases lining up with TRBD1. Germline-derived CDR1 and CDR2 are SGHTA and FQGNSA. Germline trimming cut 4 bases from V and 3 bases from J; bases unmatched to any gene: 18. CDR3 length equals 18 residues. The CDR3 is CASSYTTGRDSFNYEQYF. In nucleotides, the CDR3 is TGTGCCAGCAGCTATACAACGGGCCGGGACAGCTTCAACTACGAGCAGTACTTC.

V and J are TRBV7-9 and TRBJ2-7; D is undetermined. This CDR3 has 14 residues. The V end lost 3 bases, the J end lost 2 bases, and 11 bases lay between the germline ends. Germline V gene sequence: CDR1 SEHNR, CDR2 FQNEAQ (reference sequence). CDR3 region: CASSFSNRPYEQYF. DNA of the CDR3: TGTGCCAGCAGCTTTTCTAATAGACCCTACGAGCAGTACTTC.

The chain joins TRBV19 to TRBJ2-1; 7 bases fit TRBD1. The V segment lost 6 bases and the J segment 7 bases; nucleotides outside the gene matches: 9. Germline loops: CDR1 LNHDA, CDR2 SQIVND (reference sequence). The CDR3 consists of 14 residues. The CDR3 loop is CASSPGTVFNEQFF. CDR3 nucleotide sequence: TGTGCCAGTAGCCCCGGGACAGTTTTTAATGAGCAGTTCTTC. The full variable domain, its missing parts supplied by reference TRBV19 and TRBJ2-1, is DGGITQSPKYLFRKEGQNVTLSCEQNLNHDAMYWYRQDPGQGLRLIYYSQIVNDFQKGDIAEGYSVSREKKESFPLTVTSAQKNPTAFYLCASSPGTVFNEQFFGPGTRLTVL.

J is TRBJ2-7 and V is TRBV27, with TRBD1 matching 8 bases. Per germline, CDR1 MNHEY and CDR2 SMNVEV (reference sequence). V gave up 10 bases and J gave up 7 bases; unmatched junction bases: 12. This CDR3 comprises 13 residues. CDR3 bases: TGTGCCACCGCCACAGGGGGGTACGGGGAGCAGTACTTC. Residues: CATATGGYGEQYF.

CDR3: CSVEQGGTRFTDTQYF. CDR3 bases: TGCAGCGTTGAACAGGGCGGGACTAGGTTCACAGATACGCAGTATTTT. V gene TRBV29-1 combines with J gene TRBJ2-3; 8 bases align to TRBD2. Per the germline V gene, CDR1 is SQVTM and CDR2 is ANQGSEA. Losses at the gene ends were 2 bases for V and 2 bases for J; bases not matched to a gene: 9. There are 16 residues in the CDR3.

This chain uses TRBV5-5 with TRBJ2-3; perhaps TRBD2 as D (6 bases). This CDR3 comprises 13 residues. Trimming removed 5 bases from V and 4 bases from J, with 11 bases in between. CDR1 and CDR2 from the germline V gene are SGHKS and YYEKEE (reference sequence). In DNA form, the CDR3 reads TGTGCCAGCAGAGGATCGGGAGCAGATACGCAGTATTTT. Protein sequence: CASRGSGADTQYF.

The gene calls are TRBV2 and TRBJ1-3; D is ambiguous. V lost 4 bases to trimming and J lost 4 bases, with 5 bases between them. Germline CDR1 reads SNHLY; CDR2 reads FYNNEI. The CDR3 sequence is 12 residues long. The CDR3 is CASSAGGNTIYF. The CDR3 DNA follows: TGTGCCAGCAGTGCGGGGGGAAACACCATATATTTT.

The chain joins TRBV28 to TRBJ2-2, with D unresolved. V gave up 1 base and J gave up 5 bases, with 8 bases separating them. The CDR3 sequence is 14 residues long. CDR1 is MDHEN, CDR2 SYDVKM, per germline. The CDR3 DNA reads as TGTGCCAGCAGTTTATTCCGGAGTACCGGGGAGCTGTTTTTT. Encoded protein: CASSLFRSTGELFF.

This chain connects TRBV4-1 to TRBJ2-7; perhaps TRBD2 as D (6 bases). The CDR3 consists of 13 residues. Trimming removed 7 bases from V and 5 bases from J, with 15 bases in between. Germline loops: CDR1 MGHRA, CDR2 YSYEKL. The CDR3 spells CASTPVGGNEQYF. Written as DNA, the CDR3 is TGCGCCAGCACTCCGGTGGGGGGAAACGAGCAGTACTTC.

This chain links TRBV11-3 with TRBJ2-1, with TRBD2 identical over 10 bases. The germline V gene encodes CDR1 SGHNT and CDR2 YENEEA. The CDR3 is made up of 15 amino acids. J was trimmed by 6 bases and V by 1 base; bases with no gene match: 3. This chain's CDR3 is CASSLGSGRSNEQFF. The CDR3 region has the DNA TGTGCCAGCAGCTTAGGTAGCGGGAGGAGCAATGAGCAGTTCTTC.

This clone was recorded once. The genes are TRBV7-8 and TRBJ2-1, with D uncertain. The V gene's germline CDR1 is SGHVS and CDR2 FQNEAQ. This CDR3 has 14 residues. The ends were cut back, 1 base at V and 4 bases at J, with 8 bases in the middle. The chain's CDR3 is CASSLDGSYNEQFF. The CDR3 DNA sequence: TGTGCCAGCAGCTTAGACGGGTCTTACAATGAGCAGTTCTTC. The complete variable domain, with remaining parts taken from reference TRBV7-8 and TRBJ2-1, reads GAGVSQSPRYKVAKRGQDVALRCDPISGHVSLFWYQQALGQGPEFLTYFQNEAQLDKSGLPSDRFFAERPEGSVSTLKIQRTQQEDSAVYLCASSLDGSYNEQFFGPGTRLTVL.

The chain employs TRBV27 and TRBJ1-1; perhaps TRBD1 as D (6 bases). Germline V lookup: CDR1 MNHEY, CDR2 SMNVEV (reference sequence). This CDR3 region has 13 residues. Trimming shortened V by 1 base and J by 3 bases, and 6 bases separated the two germline ends. The CDR3 DNA is TGTGCCAGCAGTTTATACAGGGACACTGAAGCTTTCTTT. Protein product: CASSLYRDTEAFF.

The rearrangement links TRBV10-3 to TRBJ2-1, with 7 bases lining up with TRBD1. CDR1 and CDR2 (germline): ENHRY, SYGVKD. V trimming: 5 bases; J trimming: 5 bases; junction bases outside the gene matches: 9. CDR3 length equals 15 residues. CDR3 sequence (DNA): TGTGCCATCAGTCCCACCTTCAGGGGGAACAATGAGCAGTTCTTC. Translated: CAISPTFRGNNEQFF.

The chain couples TRBV4-2 to TRBJ1-2; tentative D call: TRBD1 (5 bases). The CDR3 length is 13 residues. The germline gives CDR1 LGHNA, CDR2 YNFKEQ. Trimming pared 0 bases from V and 7 bases from J, leaving 9 bases between. The DNA for the CDR3 is TGTGCCAGCAGCCAAGACCTAAGGGGTGGCTACACCTTC. This encodes CASSQDLRGGYTF.

The chain combines TRBV4-2 with TRBJ2-1, with D tentatively TRBD2 (6 bases). Germline lookup yields CDR1 LGHNA and CDR2 YNFKEQ. This CDR3 region has 16 residues. Trimming cost V 0 bases and J 7 bases, with 16 bases left between them. CDR3 nucleotides: TGTGCCAGCAGCCAAGAACTAGCTTCGTTTAGGAATGAGCAGTTCTTC. It codes for CASSQELASFRNEQFF.

This clone was seen just once. The V gene is TRBV6-6, the J gene TRBJ2-1; 11 nucleotides agree with TRBD2. V lost 6 bases, J lost 7 bases, and 8 bases stayed unmatched. Germline CDR1 and CDR2: MNHNY and SVGAGI (reference sequence). This CDR3 is 15 amino acids long. The CDR3 region has the DNA TGTGCCAGCAGCCTCACTAGCGGGAGTAGGAATGAGCAGTTCTTC. Its translation: CASSLTSGSRNEQFF.

The rearrangement links TRBV21-1 to TRBJ1-6. TRBV21-1 constitutes a pseudogene. The CDR3 is made up of 16 amino acids. CDR3 nucleotide sequence: TGTGCCAGCAGCACCATTATCTTGGGACGGCATTCACCCCTCCACTTT. Translated, it gives CASSTIILGRHSPLHF.

The chain has TRBV19 and TRBJ2-4, with TRBD1 matching 10 bases. The CDR3 is 16 amino acids. Trimming removed 5 bases from V and 6 bases from J; junction bases left unmatched: 10. Germline V gene lookup returns CDR1 LNHDA and CDR2 SQIVND (reference sequence). CDR3 region: CASSLSPGQGTNIQYF. The CDR3 coding sequence is TGTGCCAGTAGTCTCAGCCCGGGACAGGGGACAAACATTCAGTACTTC.

The chain combines TRBV5-6 with TRBJ2-1; TRBD2 might be the D (5 bases). The germline gives CDR1 SGHDT, CDR2 YYEEEE. The germline V and J ends were trimmed by 1 base and 6 bases, with 11 bases remaining between them. The length of the CDR3 is 14 residues. The CDR3 loop is CASSLFLRGNEQFF. In DNA form, the CDR3 reads TGTGCCAGCAGCTTGTTTTTACGGGGCAATGAGCAGTTCTTC.

J is TRBJ1-1 and V is TRBV10-3; 7 positions agree with TRBD1. This CDR3 is 17 amino acids long. Losses at the gene ends were 1 base for V and 5 bases for J; bases not matched to a gene: 13. Germline V gene sequence: CDR1 ENHRY, CDR2 SYGVKD. Written as DNA, the CDR3 is TGTGCCATCAGTGAGTTAGGGGGCAGGCGGGGATGGACTGAAGCTTTCTTT. As protein: CAISELGGRRGWTEAFF.

This chain joins TRBV5-4 and TRBJ2-1; 9 bases map to TRBD1. After removal of 3 bases from V and 3 bases from J, the junction contained 1 base not matched to a gene. CDR1 is SGHNT, CDR2 YYREEE, per germline (reference sequence). The CDR3 has 14 residues. The CDR3 coding sequence is TGTGCCAGCAGCTCGGGACAGGGCTACAATGAGCAGTTCTTC. This codes for CASSSGQGYNEQFF.

The genes are TRBV5-1 and TRBJ2-7; TRBD2 matches 12 bases. The CDR3 has 17 amino acids. V trimming: 0 bases; J trimming: 5 bases; junction bases outside the gene matches: 9. The germline CDR1 and CDR2 sequences are SGHRS and YFSETQ. CDR3 amino acids: CASSLASGRAAVNEQYF. DNA for the CDR3: TGCGCCAGCAGCTTGGCTAGCGGGAGGGCCGCTGTTAACGAGCAGTACTTC.

CDR3 protein: CASSLPGQGAYEQYF. DNA for the CDR3: TGTGCCAGCAGCTTGCCGGGACAGGGGGCCTACGAGCAGTACTTC. The chain joins TRBV5-4 to TRBJ2-7, with TRBD1 matching 11 bases. V shed 1 base, J shed 2 bases, and the junction held 2 bases outside the gene matches. The CDR3 extends over 15 amino acids. Germline assignment: CDR1 SGHNT and CDR2 YYREEE (reference sequence). The full variable domain, with the rest looked up from reference TRBV5-4 and TRBJ2-7, is ETGVTQSPTHLIKTRGQQVTLRCSSQSGHNTVSWYQQALGQGPQFIFQYYREEENGRGNFPPRFSGLQFPNYSSELNVNALELDDSALYLCASSLPGQGAYEQYFGPGTRLTVT.

This CDR3 is CASSSLEFREAFF. CDR3 in DNA: TGTGCCAGCAGCTCCCTCGAATTCCGCGAAGCTTTCTTT. The chain uses TRBV5-6 and TRBJ1-1; D is undetermined. The CDR3 totals 13 residues. The germline CDR1 and CDR2 sequences are SGHDT and YYEEEE. V was pared by 3 bases and J by 8 bases, with 14 bases between.

The gene calls are TRBV4-1 and TRBJ2-1; the D gene is possibly TRBD2 (6 bases). CDR3 length: 13 residues. Trimming took 4 bases from V and 10 from J, leaving 14 bases between them. The V gene's germline CDR1 is MGHRA and CDR2 YSYEKL. The CDR3 loop is CASSLVLAGEQFF. The CDR3 DNA sequence: TGCGCCAGCAGCCTGGTGTTGGCGGGGGAGCAGTTCTTC.

The gene calls are TRBV18 and TRBJ2-7; 10 bases fit TRBD1. The CDR3 is 15 amino acids. Germline V gene data show CDR1 as KGHSH and CDR2 as LQKENI. Unmatched junction bases numbered 9, after V lost 5 bases and J lost 5 bases. DNA of the CDR3: TGTGCCAGCTCATCTCTTTCCGGGACAGGGGACGAGCAGTACTTC. Residues: CASSSLSGTGDEQYF.

This chain uses TRBV7-6 with TRBJ1-4, with D possibly being TRBD1 (6 bases). Trimming left V 5 bases short and J 0 bases short, with 10 bases between. Germline V CDR1 and CDR2: SGHVS, FNYEAQ. This CDR3 contains 15 residues. In nucleotides, the CDR3 is TGTGCCAGCAGCCTGGACAGATCAACTAATGAAAAACTGTTTTTT. It encodes CASSLDRSTNEKLFF.

In its sample, this clone was seen a few times. The chain recombines TRBV2 with TRBJ1-1, with D perhaps matching TRBD1 (5 bases). This CDR3 contains 13 residues. Germline assignment: CDR1 SNHLY and CDR2 FYNNEI. Trimming stripped 9 bases from V and 0 bases from J, with 11 bases between. In nucleotides, the CDR3 is TGTGCCAGTCAGGGATTTATGAACACTGAAGCTTTCTTT. Its protein is CASQGFMNTEAFF. The full variable domain, with the rest looked up from reference TRBV2 and TRBJ1-1, is EPEVTQTPSHQVTQMGQEVILRCVPISNHLYFYWYRQILGQKVEFLVSFYNNEISEKSEIFDDQFSVERPDGSNFTLKIRSTKLEDSAMYFCASQGFMNTEAFFGQGTRLTVV.

This clone occurred once. The chain uses TRBV10-2 and TRBJ1-5, with D perhaps matching TRBD1 (5 bases). The germline V gene encodes CDR1 WSHSY and CDR2 SAAADI. This CDR3 has 13 amino acids. Between the trimmed V and J ends, which lost 7 bases and 3 bases, there was a span of 10 bases. The CDR3 spells CASTRDYNQPQHF. The CDR3 DNA is TGCGCCAGCACCAGGGACTACAATCAGCCCCAGCATTTT.